This T cell receptor (beta chain) was found in a study of cytomegalovirus exposure and HLA in healthy donors. PCR amplification relied on 60 Vbeta primers (plus 13 Jbeta primers). Using immunoSEQ multiplex PCR, the repertoire was profiled, and TCRdb retains in-frame clones only, with some absent. This repertoire comprises about 40,000 clones; its ten largest clones make up around 3.8%. Study conclusions and caveats: At a 0.05 false discovery rate, a later analysis found roughly 17,000 TCR beta sequences to be associated with HLA alleles.

Regarding this clone: Its antigen is not known.

This CDR3 region has 15 residues. V gave up 3 bases and J gave up 4 bases; unmatched junction bases: 5. Germline V lookup: CDR1 MRHNA, CDR2 SNTAGT. This chain links TRBV6-4 with TRBJ1-1, with 10 bases matching TRBD1. The sample comprised PBMCs. This receptor was obtained from a male donor in good health and CMV-seronegative. The CDR3 here is CASSESGTGATEAFF. CDR3 nucleotide sequence: TGTGCCAGCAGTGAATCCGGGACAGGGGCCACTGAAGCTTTCTTT.